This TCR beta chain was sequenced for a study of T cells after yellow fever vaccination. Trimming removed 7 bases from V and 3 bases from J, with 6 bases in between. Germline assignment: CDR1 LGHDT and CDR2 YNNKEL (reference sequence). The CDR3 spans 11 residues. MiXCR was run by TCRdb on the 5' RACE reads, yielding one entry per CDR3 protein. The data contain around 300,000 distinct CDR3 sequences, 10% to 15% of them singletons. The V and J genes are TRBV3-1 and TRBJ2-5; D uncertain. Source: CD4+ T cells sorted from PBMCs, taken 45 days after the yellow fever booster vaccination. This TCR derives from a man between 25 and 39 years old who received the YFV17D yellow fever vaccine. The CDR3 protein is CASTREETQYF. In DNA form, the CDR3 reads TGTGCCAGCACCCGGGAAGAGACCCAGTACTTC.